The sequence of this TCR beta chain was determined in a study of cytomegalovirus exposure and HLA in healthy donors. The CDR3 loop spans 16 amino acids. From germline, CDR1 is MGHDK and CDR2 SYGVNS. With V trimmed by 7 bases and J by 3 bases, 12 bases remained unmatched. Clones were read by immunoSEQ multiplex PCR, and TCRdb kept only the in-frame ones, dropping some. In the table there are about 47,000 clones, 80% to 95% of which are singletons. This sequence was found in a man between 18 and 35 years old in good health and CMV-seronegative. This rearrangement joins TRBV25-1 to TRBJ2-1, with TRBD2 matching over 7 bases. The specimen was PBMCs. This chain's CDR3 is CASTEGVAGSYNEQFF. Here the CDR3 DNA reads TGTGCCAGCACTGAGGGAGTAGCGGGTAGCTACAATGAGCAGTTCTTC. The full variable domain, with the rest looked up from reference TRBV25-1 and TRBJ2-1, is EADIYQTPRYLVIGTGKKITLECSQTMGHDKMYWYQQDPGMELHLIHYSYGVNSTEKGDLSSESTVSRIRTEHFPLTLESARPSHTSQYLCASTEGVAGSYNEQFFGPGTRLTVL.